The rows below give T cell receptor beta chains drawn from one sample of a study of T-cell reconstitution after alpha-beta-depleted transplantation in children. TCRdb analysed the PCR reads with MiXCR anew, one entry per CDR3 protein. The sample shows roughly 500,000 distinct CDR3 sequences, around a third of them seen only once. The sample consisted of PBMCs from the stem cell graft donor, taken from the stem cell graft. Receptor source: a human donor who donated a stem cell graft to a child with aplastic anemia. The conserved cysteine and the conserved F or W are not part of the CDR3 here. The order of the fields is D gene, clone size, J gene, V gene, CDR3 protein. The D gene is left open where the match is weak. Size values are once, few and many counts, or a class for expanded clones, and some rows have none.

D: TRBD1; size: few; J: TRBJ1-6; V: TRBV18; CDR3: ASSPSTGAGGGSLH
D: .; size: .; J: TRBJ2-5; V: TRBV4-3; CDR3: ASSQDRGHKETQY
D: .; size: .; J: TRBJ1-5; V: TRBV6-2/TRBV6-3; CDR3: ASIGGTYSNQPQH
D: .; size: .; J: TRBJ2-1; V: TRBV7-2; CDR3: ASSQQNRDEQF
D: .; size: .; J: TRBJ2-3; V: TRBV4-2; CDR3: ASSQDWQGLSSTDTQY
D: .; size: .; J: TRBJ2-3; V: TRBV5-1; CDR3: ASSLSGLTDTQY
D: TRBD2; size: many; J: TRBJ2-5; V: TRBV5-1; CDR3: ASSLDGTSTETQY
D: TRBD2; size: few; J: TRBJ2-5; V: TRBV20-1; CDR3: SAPLAGDQETQY
D: .; size: few; J: TRBJ1-5; V: TRBV12-3/TRBV12-4; CDR3: ASSVWSAGEEPQH
D: TRBD1; size: .; J: TRBJ2-6; V: TRBV9; CDR3: ASSLGQGSSGANVLT
D: .; size: .; J: TRBJ2-4; V: TRBV9; CDR3: ASSGPLLLGPGGGIQY
D: .; size: few; J: TRBJ2-5; V: TRBV7-9; CDR3: ASSLVGGSYGETQY
D: .; size: .; J: TRBJ2-5; V: TRBV28; CDR3: ASSFPGRGIREVGETQY
D: .; size: .; J: TRBJ1-4; V: TRBV15; CDR3: ATSPGWGSLF
D: .; size: .; J: TRBJ1-4; V: TRBV12-3/TRBV12-4; CDR3: ASSRQNEKLF
D: .; size: .; J: TRBJ2-1; V: TRBV5-4; CDR3: ASSSSRDSDNEQF
D: .; size: few; J: TRBJ2-7; V: TRBV25-1; CDR3: ASSVGTHNEQY
D: .; size: .; J: TRBJ1-5; V: TRBV12-3/TRBV12-4; CDR3: ASSLGQALGGNQPQH
D: TRBD2; size: few; J: TRBJ2-5; V: TRBV20-1; CDR3: RVAGGSAETQY
D: .; size: few; J: TRBJ2-1; V: TRBV6-2/TRBV6-3; CDR3: ASSLNSNSEQF
D: .; size: .; J: TRBJ2-3; V: TRBV6-2/TRBV6-3; CDR3: ASRASGSTDTQY
D: .; size: few; J: TRBJ2-1; V: TRBV30; CDR3: AWAAGQLYNEQF
D: TRBD1; size: .; J: TRBJ1-4; V: TRBV2; CDR3: ASSPTKEGAVNEKLF
D: .; size: few; J: TRBJ1-1; V: TRBV6-5; CDR3: ASSYRQLNTEAF
D: .; size: .; J: TRBJ1-5; V: TRBV7-2; CDR3: ASSLGSKTNQPQH
D: .; size: .; J: TRBJ2-1; V: TRBV12-3/TRBV12-4; CDR3: ASSLPGTHVRF
D: TRBD1; size: few; J: TRBJ2-2; V: TRBV7-9; CDR3: ASSSEDRANTGELF
D: .; size: many; J: TRBJ2-5; V: TRBV18; CDR3: ASSPVQGQGGETQY
D: .; size: .; J: TRBJ1-5; V: TRBV21-1; CDR3: ASSKRGYCSNQPQH
D: .; size: .; J: TRBJ2-3; V: TRBV11-2; CDR3: ASLRTGPHTDTQY
D: .; size: few; J: TRBJ2-2; V: TRBV6-2/TRBV6-3; CDR3: ASSYTGKNTGELF
D: .; size: .; J: TRBJ2-1; V: TRBV7-8; CDR3: ASSSPQLLPGERNEQF
D: .; size: .; J: TRBJ1-1; V: TRBV19; CDR3: ASTKRGALGNTEAF
D: TRBD2; size: .; J: TRBJ2-1; V: TRBV20-1; CDR3: SWTSGKTYNEQF
D: .; size: many; J: TRBJ2-5; V: TRBV5-1; CDR3: ASSLSGETQY
D: TRBD2; size: .; J: TRBJ2-5; V: TRBV28; CDR3: ASSFPVGLAGSETQY
D: TRBD1; size: few; J: TRBJ2-2; V: TRBV11-1; CDR3: ASSYRGTNTGELF
D: .; size: few; J: TRBJ2-3; V: TRBV18; CDR3: ASSPGSGSSTDTQY